The rows below give T cell receptor beta chains drawn from one sample of a study of blood T cell repertoires in COVID-19. The assay was immunoSEQ multiplex PCR, and TCRdb's table has in-frame clones only and misses some. The table lists 150,000 to 200,000 clones, around 87% of them singletons. Sequencing was done on a sample of PBMCs or T cells enriched from blood (not recorded which). The origin of the receptors is a woman aged 40-49 years in a cohort exposed to, infected with or recovered from COVID-19 (not recorded which). CDR3s leave out the opening cysteine and the closing phenylalanine or tryptophan. The order of the fields is J gene, V gene, CDR3 protein.

j_call: TRBJ1-2; v_call: TRBV4-1; cdr3_aa: ASSQERGLYGYT
j_call: TRBJ2-1; v_call: TRBV7-9; cdr3_aa: ASSPRDRPYNEQF
j_call: TRBJ2-5; v_call: TRBV18; cdr3_aa: ASSPPVRETQY
j_call: TRBJ1-3; v_call: TRBV19; cdr3_aa: ASSSDRHSGNTIY
j_call: TRBJ2-1; v_call: TRBV5-6; cdr3_aa: ASSLSIRTGVSYNEQF
j_call: TRBJ2-7; v_call: TRBV29-1; cdr3_aa: SVATGQNYEQY
j_call: TRBJ1-6; v_call: TRBV4-1; cdr3_aa: ASSTREDSPLH
j_call: TRBJ1-2; v_call: TRBV2; cdr3_aa: ASSERRAHGYT
j_call: TRBJ2-5; v_call: TRBV11-3; cdr3_aa: ASSPGGAEQETQY
j_call: TRBJ1-5; v_call: TRBV21-1; cdr3_aa: ASSGTSGLWSNQPQH
j_call: TRBJ1-1; v_call: TRBV7-9; cdr3_aa: ASSFVQGDAF
j_call: TRBJ2-7; v_call: TRBV19; cdr3_aa: ASSPAGTGTSYEQY
j_call: TRBJ2-3; v_call: TRBV7-8; cdr3_aa: ASSLVGLSTDTQY
j_call: TRBJ2-3; v_call: TRBV19; cdr3_aa: ASSIRGSASEEGSTDTQY
j_call: TRBJ1-2; v_call: TRBV6-5; cdr3_aa: ASRPTGTTGYT
j_call: TRBJ2-7; v_call: TRBV6-2/TRBV6-3; cdr3_aa: ASSYPLAGSPYEQY
j_call: TRBJ1-5; v_call: TRBV27; cdr3_aa: ASSPTGERNQPQH
j_call: TRBJ1-2; v_call: TRBV21-1; cdr3_aa: ASSKEGPQNYGYT
j_call: TRBJ1-3; v_call: TRBV5-4; cdr3_aa: ASSLQGPGNTIY
j_call: TRBJ2-5; v_call: TRBV11-3; cdr3_aa: ASSPRDSPETQY
j_call: TRBJ1-1; v_call: TRBV13; cdr3_aa: ASSGGQGVEAF
j_call: TRBJ2-1; v_call: TRBV6-2/TRBV6-3; cdr3_aa: ASSYIRGEQF
j_call: TRBJ2-5; v_call: TRBV2; cdr3_aa: ASAGLDQETQY
j_call: TRBJ2-7; v_call: TRBV7-9; cdr3_aa: ASSSTRTGGREQY
j_call: TRBJ2-7; v_call: TRBV5-4; cdr3_aa: ASSFAGSFFEQY
j_call: TRBJ1-4; v_call: TRBV5-1; cdr3_aa: ASSARQGTGEKLF
j_call: TRBJ2-3; v_call: TRBV29-1; cdr3_aa: SVGRGDTQY
j_call: TRBJ1-1; v_call: TRBV10-1; cdr3_aa: ASSEGQLTEAF
j_call: TRBJ1-2; v_call: TRBV24-1; cdr3_aa: ATSDPTVIYGYT
j_call: TRBJ1-2; v_call: TRBV27; cdr3_aa: ASSFYRAYGYT
j_call: TRBJ2-1; v_call: TRBV15; cdr3_aa: ATSAPGQGYNEQF
j_call: TRBJ2-5; v_call: TRBV20-1; cdr3_aa: SASNPSAGETQY